This T cell receptor (beta chain) is from a study of control samples from healthy donors and cancer patients. Only in-frame clones appear in the TCRdb table, and some are missing; sequencing was by immunoSEQ multiplex PCR. This sample yields about 160,000 clones, of which approximately 93% are seen a single time; roughly 8.4% belongs to the top ten. Germline V gene sequence: CDR1 SGHNT, CDR2 YENEEA. V was cut by 3 bases and J by 5 bases, with 6 bases left in between. The CDR3 consists of 12 residues. The gene calls are TRBV11-3 and TRBJ2-3, with a possible D match to TRBD2 (5 bases). The receptor was derived from a woman in her 40s in good health. Sequenced: blood. The CDR3 DNA reads TGTGCCAGCAGCTTGAGGGAAGATACGCAGTATTTT. This codes for CASSLREDTQYF.